This TCR beta chain emerged from a study (dated by TCRdb to the mid-2010s). With regard to the full study: The study set out to test whether tumor-infiltrating Tregs in breast cancer get recruited from blood Tregs or are instead converted in situ from other CD4+ T cell subsets. What the work shows at the level of the full study, not this receptor alone: Tumor memory CD4+ T cell TCR gene usage was found to cluster with blood and lymph node memory CD4+ cells and with lymph node naive CD4+ cells. The greatest overlap of tumor-infiltrating Treg TCR alpha and beta sequences was observed with tumor naive CD4+ T cells, followed by blood naive CD4+ T cells. The larger-cohort validation was restricted to a single TCR beta V-J rearrangement rather than whole repertoires.

Full-length TCR variable regions were amplified by 5' RACE PCR with constant-region reverse primers, and semi-nested PCR with Nested Universal Primer A was subsequently performed. The ReliaPrep RNA Cell Miniprep System was used to extract total RNA, which was then reverse transcribed into 5'RACE-ready cDNA with the SMARTer RACE 5'/3' Kit. An Illumina MiSeq was used to sequence the full-length TCR alpha and beta libraries, which had been barcoded with multiplex adaptors. The original pipeline was this. Sequencing data were pooled across the five patients for each of nine subset-tissue groups and compared by unsupervised clustering of TCR gene usage. The Morisita-Horn index, with shared sequences weighted by their contribution to each repertoire, was used to calculate repertoire similarity. Using fastp trimming at Q25 and MiXCR clonotype assembly, TCRdb reanalyzed the public sequencing data and kept in-frame beta chains. Every entry covers one CDR3 protein and lists the most common genes and DNA from its rows. TCRdb's processing, not the authors', yielded these V and J calls. The sample table lists 46,000 or so distinct CDR3 sequences, over 20% of them with a count of one. The leading ten clones occupy 3.5% to 4.5% of the sample.

Cells that were CD4+CD25+CD127-/low were the ones isolated as Tregs. Tregs, naive and memory CD4+ T cells from tumor, blood and ipsilateral draining lymph nodes of a handful of breast cancer patients underwent full-length TCR alpha and beta sequencing. Tumor tissue and lymph nodes from ipsilateral axillary dissection were perfused with PBS, minced and digested with collagenase I and hyaluronidase. Ficoll density gradient centrifugation was used to isolate mononuclear cells from either lymph nodes or 50 ml of peripheral blood. A purity exceeding 90% was confirmed by FACS for the sorted cell populations. V is pruned by 4 bases and J by 4 bases, leaving 9 bases of the junction without a gene match. In the germline V gene, CDR1 corresponds to SGHRS and CDR2 to YFSETQ. The CDR3, cysteine through phenylalanine, is 16 amino acids long. Here the CDR3 DNA is all that survives: 48 bases in frame from base 1.

As for this clonotype: Its target antigen remains unknown. No base-level quality is on record; no much larger clone is a single base apart.

Sequencing input: Tregs sorted from a lymph node. The rearrangement combines TRBV5-1 with TRBJ2-2; a stretch of 8 junction bases matches TRBD2. The receptor was isolated from a female donor with breast cancer. The bases are TGCGCCAGCAGCCTAGCTAGCGGGTTATTCACCGGGGAGCTGTTTTTT. Its amino acids are CASSLASGLFTGELFF. With the rest looked up from the reference TRBV5-1 and TRBJ2-2 genes rather than sequenced, the full variable domain is KAGVTQTPRYLIKTRGQQVTLSCSPISGHRSVSWYQQTPGQGLQFLFEYFSETQRNKGNFPGRFSGRQFSNSRSEMNVSTLELGDSALYLCASSLASGLFTGELFFGEGSRLTVL.